Sequencing of this TCR beta chain was carried out in a study of CD8 T cells in ankylosing spondylitis. Findings and caveats of the study: In synovial fluid and blood from reactive arthritis, some motif variants were previously reported. From matched ankylosing spondylitis synovial fluid, disease-linked clones were reportedly recovered at significantly enriched levels. Among TCR beta sequences, a motif of 7 to 9 highly homologous variants appeared characteristic of ankylosing spondylitis blood.

Turning to this clonotype: What it recognizes is unknown.

5'-RACE, quantitative and with molecular barcodes, yielded the TCR beta libraries. TCRdb re-called the 5' RACE reads through MiXCR, storing one row per CDR3 protein. This sample has under 250,000 distinct CDR3 sequences; around 10% occur once, and the top ten carry approximately 6.6%. CDR3 length: 15 amino acids. CDR1 and CDR2 from the germline V gene are LGHDT and YNNKEL (reference sequence). The V gene lost 0 bases and the J gene lost 4 bases, with 12 bases spanning the gap. The chain uses TRBV3-1 and TRBJ1-2; maybe TRBD1 (5 bases). The receptor comes from a male donor with ankylosing spondylitis or in good health (not recorded which). Sequenced input: blood, either unsorted or a sorted T cell fraction (not recorded which). This CDR3 is CASSQDSAGTYGYTF. CDR3 coding DNA: TGTGCCAGCAGCCAAGATTCGGCAGGGACCTATGGCTACACCTTC. The full variable domain, completed using reference TRBV3-1 and TRBJ1-2, is DTAVSQTPKYLVTQMGNDKSIKCEQNLGHDTMYWYKQDSKKFLKIMFSYNNKELIINETVPNRFSPKSPDKAHLNLHINSLELGDSAVYFCASSQDSAGTYGYTFGSGTRLTVV.